Listed here are 21 T cell receptor beta chains from one sample, sequenced in a study of PD-1 blockade in classical Hodgkin lymphoma. The table came from immunoSEQ multiplex PCR; TCRdb's copy has only in-frame clones and leaves some out. The table has about 17,000 clones, roughly three quarters seen once. Regarding time point: cycle 4 day 1 (C4D1), after 6 weeks of nivolumab. All patients experienced relapse after autologous stem cell transplantation, and brentuximab vedotin exposure was variable. Thawed PBMCs yielded CD4+ T cells through magnetic negative selection. The specimen comprised CD4+ T cells from blood, sampled before the fourth cycle of nivolumab. The origin of the receptors is a human donor with classical Hodgkin lymphoma.

The sample holds a few counts of this clone. This rearrangement joins TRBV10-2 to TRBJ2-7; 7 bases line up with TRBD2. In germline, CDR1 is WSHSY, CDR2 SAAADI. Trimming at V came to 1 base and at J to 5 bases, leaving 11 bases not matched to a gene. The CDR3 has 16 amino acids. The CDR3 here is CASSEWVGGRGDEQYF. In DNA, the CDR3 is TGCGCCAGCAGTGAGTGGGTTGGCGGGAGAGGGGACGAGCAGTACTTC.

This clone was seen only once. This sequence joins TRBV11-3 and TRBJ2-5, with D possibly matching TRBD1 (5 bases). Germline V gene lookup returns CDR1 SGHNT and CDR2 YENEEA. The CDR3 spans 15 residues. Trimming removed 1 base from V and 4 bases from J, with 13 bases in between. The CDR3: CASSLGVRETETQYF. The CDR3 DNA reads as TGTGCCAGCAGCTTAGGGGTCAGGGAAACAGAGACCCAGTACTTC.

This clone ranks as medium-sized. J is TRBJ1-2 and V is TRBV5-1; 7 bases align to TRBD1. CDR1 SGHRS and CDR2 YFSETQ come from the germline V gene. The CDR3 contains 15 residues. Germline trimming cut 4 bases from V and 0 bases from J; bases unmatched to any gene: 6. The CDR3 nucleotides read TGCGCCAGCAGCCAACAGGGGTCAGCTAACTATGGCTACACCTTC. Protein: CASSQQGSANYGYTF.

The V and J genes are TRBV6-1 and TRBJ2-7; TRBD1 aligns across 9 bases. The CDR3 has 17 amino acids. CDR1 and CDR2 (germline): MNHNS, SASEGT. V gave up 0 bases and J gave up 0 bases; unmatched junction bases: 6. CDR3: CASSEARGTGISYEQYF. For the CDR3, the DNA is TGTGCCAGCAGTGAAGCGAGAGGGACAGGGATCTCCTACGAGCAGTACTTC.

J is TRBJ1-3 and V is TRBV6-6; D unclear. CDR3 size: 13 residues. Trimming shortened V by 4 bases and J by 4 bases, and 8 bases separated the two germline ends. CDR1 MNHNY and CDR2 SVGAGI come from the germline V gene (reference sequence). The chain's CDR3 is CASSSQPGNTIYF. CDR3 sequence (DNA): TGTGCCAGCAGTTCCCAGCCCGGAAACACCATATATTTT.

This chain joins TRBV4-1 and TRBJ2-7; TRBD1 aligns across 9 bases. Per germline, CDR1 MGHRA and CDR2 YSYEKL. The CDR3 contains 17 residues. Trimming removed 0 bases from V and 3 bases from J; junction bases left unmatched: 9. The CDR3 region is CASSQDPPGQGIYEQYF. CDR3 DNA sequence: TGCGCCAGCAGCCAAGATCCCCCGGGACAGGGTATCTACGAGCAGTACTTC.

This clone was counted a single time. CDR3 sequence reads: CASSLVRAPNTEAFF. In DNA form, the CDR3 reads TGCGCCAGCAGCTTGGTTCGGGCTCCGAACACTGAAGCTTTCTTT. The chain couples TRBV5-1 to TRBJ1-1; unclear D gene. The germline gives CDR1 SGHRS, CDR2 YFSETQ. With 0 bases removed from V and 1 base from J, the gap between germline ends came to 10 bases. This CDR3 is 15 amino acids long.

J is TRBJ2-1 and V is TRBV5-4; the D is unclear. From germline, CDR1 is SGHNT and CDR2 YYREEE (reference sequence). The V gene lost 0 bases and the J gene lost 2 bases, with 9 bases spanning the gap. The CDR3 extends over 15 amino acids. Written as DNA, the CDR3 is TGTGCCAGCAGCTTGGATAGCTCAACCTACAATGAGCAGTTCTTC. This gives the protein CASSLDSSTYNEQFF.

The CDR3 loop reads CASSLGPSSVTYEQYF. The DNA for the CDR3 is TGTGCCAGCAGCTTGGGACCCTCGAGCGTCACCTACGAGCAGTACTTC. This chain connects TRBV5-4 to TRBJ2-7; D remains unclear. The CDR3 sequence is 16 residues long. CDR1 is SGHNT and CDR2 is YYREEE in the germline V gene (reference sequence). V lost 0 bases, J lost 2 bases, and 15 bases lay in between.

This chain connects TRBV7-8 to TRBJ1-2; TRBD1 is a possible D gene (6 bases). CDR1 is SGHVS, CDR2 FQNEAQ, per germline. Trimming took off 5 bases at V and 8 bases at J, with 15 bases between the two ends. The CDR3 runs 13 residues. Written as DNA, the CDR3 is TGTGCCAGCAGCGGAGGGGGGGGCCTCGGCTACACCTTC. Its translation is CASSGGGGLGYTF.

The chain has TRBV4-1 and TRBJ2-7; 10 bases map to TRBD2. The CDR3 totals 16 residues. CDR1 and CDR2 (germline): MGHRA, YSYEKL. The V gene end was trimmed by 0 bases and the J gene end by 7 bases; junction bases not matched to a gene: 9. The CDR3 loop is CASSQDGLAGVGEQYF. Here the CDR3 DNA reads TGCGCCAGCAGCCAAGACGGGCTAGCGGGAGTGGGGGAGCAGTACTTC.

The chain couples TRBV5-1 to TRBJ2-5, with TRBD1 as a possible D gene (5 bases). Germline V lookup: CDR1 SGHRS, CDR2 YFSETQ. There are 14 residues in the CDR3. Trimming stripped 4 bases from V and 1 base from J, with 11 bases between. The CDR3 nucleotides read TGCGCCAGCAGCCAAGCAGGGATCCAAGAGACCCAGTACTTC. Protein sequence: CASSQAGIQETQYF.

CDR3 DNA sequence: TGTGCCAGCAGAAAGGACCTGGACTACGCGGCGGAGACCCAGTACTTC. It translates to CASRKDLDYAAETQYF. The chain carries TRBV2 and TRBJ2-5, with D possibly TRBD2 on 6 matching bases. Germline loops: CDR1 SNHLY, CDR2 FYNNEI. The CDR3 totals 16 residues. The V and J ends lost 6 bases and 5 bases respectively, with 22 bases between them. The variable domain in full, completed from reference TRBV2 and TRBJ2-5, reads EPEVTQTPSHQVTQMGQEVILRCVPISNHLYFYWYRQILGQKVEFLVSFYNNEISEKSEIFDDQFSVERPDGSNFTLKIRSTKLEDSAMYFCASRKDLDYAAETQYFGPGTRLLVL.

The chain carries TRBV27 and TRBJ1-1; TRBD1 might be the D (6 bases). CDR3 length: 17 residues. Germline values: CDR1 MNHEY, CDR2 SMNVEV (reference sequence). Trimming removed 0 bases at V and 0 bases at J, with 14 bases between. CDR3 loop: CASSLSIWGRMNTEAFF. The CDR3 DNA sequence: TGTGCCAGCAGTTTATCGATTTGGGGGCGAATGAACACTGAAGCTTTCTTT.

This clone was detected a few times. The chain uses TRBV29-1 and TRBJ1-2; TRBD1 matches at 8 bases. Germline trimming cut 6 bases from V and 1 base from J; bases unmatched to any gene: 13. CDR1 is SQVTM, CDR2 ANQGSEA, per germline. The CDR3 extends over 16 amino acids. CDR3 DNA: TGCAGCGTGGGGGGACAGGACAAAAGTAATAACTATGGCTACACCTTC. Translating it yields CSVGGQDKSNNYGYTF.

The rearrangement joins TRBV10-3 to TRBJ2-1; 12 bases match TRBD2. CDR1 ENHRY and CDR2 SYGVKD come from the germline V gene. This CDR3 is built from 15 residues. The trim removed 4 bases at V and 6 bases at J, leaving 4 bases unmatched. Written as DNA, the CDR3 is TGTGCCATCAGTGCTGCTAGCGGGAGGGTCAATGAGCAGTTCTTC. Amino acids: CAISAASGRVNEQFF.

This clone has a handful of counts. The gene calls are TRBV7-6 and TRBJ2-1; TRBD1 is a possible D gene (5 bases). The length of the CDR3 is 15 residues. V lost 5 bases, J lost 7 bases, and 18 bases lay in between. Germline V gives CDR1 SGHVS, CDR2 FNYEAQ. CDR3 amino acids: CASSVGPTAGNEQFF. The CDR3 nucleotides are TGTGCCAGCAGCGTCGGGCCAACTGCAGGGAATGAGCAGTTCTTC. The full variable domain, with the rest looked up from reference TRBV7-6 and TRBJ2-1, is GAGVSQSPRYKVTKRGQDVALRCDPISGHVSLYWYRQALGQGPEFLTYFNYEAQQDKSGLPNDRFSAERPEGSISTLTIQRTEQRDSAMYRCASSVGPTAGNEQFFGPGTRLTVL.

This clone was seen more than once but under ten times. V and J are TRBV5-6 and TRBJ2-7, with TRBD2 as a possible D gene (5 bases). The germline V and J ends were trimmed by 0 bases and 0 bases, with 19 bases remaining between them. The germline gives CDR1 SGHDT, CDR2 YYEEEE. The CDR3 is made up of 18 amino acids. The CDR3 reads CASSLDPSRGYFSYEQYF. Here the CDR3 DNA reads TGTGCCAGCAGCTTGGACCCCTCTCGGGGATACTTCTCCTACGAGCAGTACTTC.

The gene calls are TRBV7-8 and TRBJ2-6, with 7 nucleotides matching TRBD1. Losses at the gene ends were 6 bases for V and 1 base for J; bases not matched to a gene: 6. Germline CDR1 SGHVS, CDR2 FQNEAQ. The CDR3 consists of 16 residues. CDR3 sequence: CASRQPTGSGANVLTF. CDR3 nucleotides: TGTGCCAGCAGACAACCGACAGGGTCTGGGGCCAACGTCCTGACTTTC.

V and J are TRBV28 and TRBJ2-3; D is undetermined. This CDR3 contains 13 residues. The V gene's germline CDR1 is MDHEN and CDR2 SYDVKM. CDR3 sequence reads: CASQNPSTDTQYF. The DNA of the CDR3 is TGTGCTTCACAGAACCCTAGCACAGATACGCAGTATTTT.

V usage is TRBV7-9 and J usage is TRBJ2-2, with TRBD2 identical over 7 bases. The ends lost 6 bases at V and 5 bases at J; junction bases unmatched: 6. The germline V gene has CDR1 SEHNR and CDR2 FQNEAQ (reference sequence). The CDR3 totals 14 residues. The CDR3 sequence is CASRFGGGTGELFF. The DNA for the CDR3 is TGTGCCAGCAGGTTCGGGGGAGGGACCGGGGAGCTGTTTTTT.